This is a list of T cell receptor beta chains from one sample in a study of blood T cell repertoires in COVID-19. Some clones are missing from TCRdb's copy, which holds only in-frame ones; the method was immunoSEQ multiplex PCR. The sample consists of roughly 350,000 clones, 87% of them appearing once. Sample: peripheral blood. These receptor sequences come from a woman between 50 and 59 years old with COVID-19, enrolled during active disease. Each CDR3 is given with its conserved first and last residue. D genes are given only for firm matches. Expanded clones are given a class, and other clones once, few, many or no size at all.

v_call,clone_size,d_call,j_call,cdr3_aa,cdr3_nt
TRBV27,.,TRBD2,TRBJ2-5,CASSLLTPGLAGQETQYF,TGTGCCAGCAGTTTATTGACGCCGGGGCTAGCGGGACAAGAGACCCAGTACTTC
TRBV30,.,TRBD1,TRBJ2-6,CAWSLLRTGRSGANVLTF,TGTGCCTGGAGTTTACTACGGACAGGCCGCTCTGGGGCCAACGTCCTGACTTTC
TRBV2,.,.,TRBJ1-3,CASSGGSGNTIYF,TGTGCCAGCAGTGGAGGTAGTGGAAACACCATATATTTT
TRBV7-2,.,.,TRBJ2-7,CASSLVASSAYEQYF,TGTGCCAGCAGCTTAGTGGCTAGTTCAGCCTACGAGCAGTACTTC
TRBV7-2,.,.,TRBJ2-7,CASSLGVGVRRYEQYF,TGTGCCAGCAGCTTAGGGGTGGGAGTTAGGAGGTACGAGCAGTACTTC
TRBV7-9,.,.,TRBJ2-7,CASSPTVSTYEQYF,TGTGCCAGCAGCCCGACAGTCTCCACCTACGAGCAGTACTTC
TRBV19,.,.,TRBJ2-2,CASSSRTVNTGELFF,TGTGCCAGTAGCTCCCGGACAGTGAACACCGGGGAGCTGTTTTTT
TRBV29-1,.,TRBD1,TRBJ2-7,CSVESWDRGYEQYF,TGCAGCGTTGAATCCTGGGACAGGGGATACGAGCAGTACTTC
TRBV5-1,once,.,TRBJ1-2,CASSLQGPLGYGYTF,TGCGCCAGCAGCCTGCAGGGCCCTCTTGGGTATGGCTACACCTTC
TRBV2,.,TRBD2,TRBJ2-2,CASSANGAGAVTGELFF,TGTGCCAGCAGCGCCAACGGGGCGGGAGCGGTCACCGGGGAGCTGTTTTTT
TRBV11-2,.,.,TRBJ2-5,CASSLSGRRRETQYF,TGTGCCAGCAGCTTAAGCGGGCGAAGGAGAGAGACCCAGTACTTC
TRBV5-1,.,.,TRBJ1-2,CASSLEFSGYTF,TGCGCCAGCAGCTTGGAGTTCAGTGGCTACACCTTC
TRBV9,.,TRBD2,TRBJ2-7,CASSLIAGGYEQYF,TGTGCCAGCAGCCTAATAGCGGGAGGGTACGAGCAGTACTTC
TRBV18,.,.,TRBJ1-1,CASSQTLQTGYGTEAFF,TGTGCCAGCTCACAAACTTTACAAACAGGGTATGGGACTGAAGCTTTCTTT
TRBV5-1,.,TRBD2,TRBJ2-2,CASSFGSGTANTGELFF,TGCGCCAGCAGCTTTGGTAGCGGGACTGCTAACACCGGGGAGCTGTTTTTT
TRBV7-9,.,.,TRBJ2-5,CASNYRAGETQYF,TGTGCCAGCAATTACCGAGCGGGAGAGACCCAGTACTTC
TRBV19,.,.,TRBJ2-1,CASRRRDSGNEQFF,TGTGCCAGTAGACGGCGGGACAGTGGGAATGAGCAGTTCTTC
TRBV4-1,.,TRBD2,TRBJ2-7,CASNGLAGGTLEEQYF,TGCGCCAGCAACGGCTTAGCGGGGGGGACTTTGGAGGAGCAGTACTTC
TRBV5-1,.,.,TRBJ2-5,CASSIGHRQETQYF,TGCGCCAGCAGCATAGGACACAGACAAGAGACCCAGTACTTC
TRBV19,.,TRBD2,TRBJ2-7,CASSISGGEQYF,TGTGCCAGTAGTATATCGGGGGGGGAGCAGTACTTC
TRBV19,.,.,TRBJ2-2,CASSGDRINTGELFF,TGTGCCAGTAGCGGCGACAGGATAAACACCGGGGAGCTGTTTTTT
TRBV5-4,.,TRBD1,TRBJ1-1,CASSLASGQKNTEAFF,TGTGCCAGCAGCTTGGCGTCGGGACAGAAAAACACTGAAGCTTTCTTT
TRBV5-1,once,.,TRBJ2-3,CASRPDRPSTDTQYF,TGCGCCAGCAGACCAGACAGGCCTAGCACAGATACGCAGTATTTT
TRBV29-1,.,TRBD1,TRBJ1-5,CSVEGVGTDSNNSNQPQHF,TGCAGCGTTGAAGGCGTTGGGACAGATTCGAACAATAGCAATCAGCCCCAGCATTTT
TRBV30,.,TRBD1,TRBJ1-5,CAWSVRGGGQPQHF,TGTGCCTGGAGTGTAAGAGGGGGCGGTCAGCCCCAGCATTTT
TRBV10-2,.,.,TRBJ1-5,CASTGGGPYSNQPQHF,TGCGCCAGCACCGGGGGGGGCCCTTATAGCAATCAGCCCCAGCATTTT
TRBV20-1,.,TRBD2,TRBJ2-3,CSASALAADTQYF,TGCAGTGCTAGTGCACTAGCGGCAGATACGCAGTATTTT
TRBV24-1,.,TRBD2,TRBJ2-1,CATSDSGLAGLYSYNEQFF,TGTGCCACCAGTGACTCGGGACTAGCGGGTTTGTACTCCTACAATGAGCAGTTCTTC
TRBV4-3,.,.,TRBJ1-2,CASSQSGGGSPYGYTF,TGCGCCAGCAGCCAATCGGGGGGGGGCTCTCCTTATGGCTACACCTTC
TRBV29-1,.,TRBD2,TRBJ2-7,CSASGTSAYEQYF,TGCAGCGCTTCCGGGACTAGCGCCTACGAGCAGTACTTC
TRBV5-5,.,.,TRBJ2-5,CASTLSLGESETQYF,TGTGCCAGCACCCTCTCCCTCGGGGAGTCCGAGACCCAGTACTTC
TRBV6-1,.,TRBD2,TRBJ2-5,CASSEEIAGHLGTQYF,TGTGCCAGCAGTGAAGAAATAGCGGGGCACTTAGGGACCCAGTACTTC
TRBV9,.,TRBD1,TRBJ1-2,CASSVGEDRDVYGYTF,TGTGCCAGCAGCGTAGGGGAGGACAGGGACGTTTATGGCTACACCTTC
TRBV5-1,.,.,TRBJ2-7,CASSLSTYEQYF,TGCGCCAGCAGCTTATCCACCTACGAGCAGTACTTC
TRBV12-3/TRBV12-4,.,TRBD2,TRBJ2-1,CASSTWTSGQFF,TGTGCCAGCAGTACCTGGACTAGCGGGCAGTTCTTC
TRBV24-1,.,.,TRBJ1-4,CATSDGGVREKLFF,TGTGCCACCAGTGATGGAGGGGTTAGGGAAAAACTGTTTTTT
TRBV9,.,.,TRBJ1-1,CASSVYGDTEAFF,TGTGCCAGCAGCGTTTACGGGGACACTGAAGCTTTCTTT
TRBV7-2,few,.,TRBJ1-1,CASSLVFSLDTEAFF,TGTGCCAGCAGCTTAGTTTTTAGTTTGGACACTGAAGCTTTCTTT
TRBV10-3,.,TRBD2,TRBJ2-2,CAISETGGGANTGELFF,TGTGCCATCAGTGAGACGGGAGGGGGGGCGAACACCGGGGAGCTGTTTTTT
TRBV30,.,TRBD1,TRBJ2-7,CAWAGTEKRYEQYF,TGTGCCTGGGCCGGGACAGAGAAAAGGTACGAGCAGTACTTC
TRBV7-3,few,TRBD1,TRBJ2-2,CASSPRQGTTGELFF,TGTGCCAGCAGCCCAAGACAGGGTACGACCGGGGAGCTGTTTTTT
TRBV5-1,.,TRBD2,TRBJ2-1,CASRNGLAGSYNEQFF,TGCGCCAGCAGGAATGGACTAGCGGGATCCTACAATGAGCAGTTCTTC
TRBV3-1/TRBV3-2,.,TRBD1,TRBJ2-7,CASSRKGQGWYEQYF,TGTGCCAGCAGCCGAAAGGGACAGGGGTGGTACGAGCAGTACTTC
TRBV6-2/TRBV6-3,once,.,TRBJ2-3,CASSSRGSSTDTQYF,TGTGCCAGCAGTTCAAGAGGGTCTAGCACAGATACGCAGTATTTT
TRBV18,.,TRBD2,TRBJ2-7,CASSRRTSGFYEQYF,TGTGCCAGCTCCCGGAGGACTAGCGGGTTCTACGAGCAGTACTTC
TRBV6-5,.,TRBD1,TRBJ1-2,CASSYSRTGGYGYTF,TGTGCCAGCAGTTACTCGCGGACAGGTGGCTATGGCTACACCTTC
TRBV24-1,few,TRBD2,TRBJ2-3,CATSRLAGGPDTQYF,TGTGCCACCAGTAGACTAGCGGGAGGTCCAGATACGCAGTATTTT
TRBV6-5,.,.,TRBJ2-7,CASSRRGGYEQYF,TGTGCCAGCAGTCGACGAGGAGGGTACGAGCAGTACTTC
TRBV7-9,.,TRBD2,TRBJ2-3,CASSQMTSGSSDTQYF,TGTGCCAGCAGCCAAATGACTAGCGGGAGTTCAGATACGCAGTATTTT
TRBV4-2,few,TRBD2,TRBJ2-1,CASSQETSGLREQFF,TGTGCCAGCAGCCAAGAGACTAGCGGGCTACGCGAGCAGTTCTTC
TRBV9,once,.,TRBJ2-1,CASSEGPGGLLGNEQFF,TGTGCCAGCAGCGAGGGCCCCGGGGGACTCCTGGGGAATGAGCAGTTCTTC
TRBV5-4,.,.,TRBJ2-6,CASSTTGSGANVLTF,TGTGCCAGCAGCACAACAGGGTCTGGGGCCAACGTCCTGACTTTC
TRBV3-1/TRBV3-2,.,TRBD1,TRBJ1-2,CASSQSRDRGLGYGYTF,TGTGCCAGCAGCCAAAGTCGGGACAGGGGACTTGGCTATGGCTACACCTTC
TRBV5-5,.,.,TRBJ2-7,CASSWSGSDYEQYF,TGTGCCAGCAGCTGGTCGGGTTCCGACTACGAGCAGTACTTC
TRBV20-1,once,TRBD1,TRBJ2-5,CSAGGPETQYF,TGCAGTGCAGGGGGCCCAGAGACCCAGTACTTC
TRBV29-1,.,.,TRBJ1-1,CSVRQIDTEAFF,TGCAGCGTAAGACAGATAGACACTGAAGCTTTCTTT